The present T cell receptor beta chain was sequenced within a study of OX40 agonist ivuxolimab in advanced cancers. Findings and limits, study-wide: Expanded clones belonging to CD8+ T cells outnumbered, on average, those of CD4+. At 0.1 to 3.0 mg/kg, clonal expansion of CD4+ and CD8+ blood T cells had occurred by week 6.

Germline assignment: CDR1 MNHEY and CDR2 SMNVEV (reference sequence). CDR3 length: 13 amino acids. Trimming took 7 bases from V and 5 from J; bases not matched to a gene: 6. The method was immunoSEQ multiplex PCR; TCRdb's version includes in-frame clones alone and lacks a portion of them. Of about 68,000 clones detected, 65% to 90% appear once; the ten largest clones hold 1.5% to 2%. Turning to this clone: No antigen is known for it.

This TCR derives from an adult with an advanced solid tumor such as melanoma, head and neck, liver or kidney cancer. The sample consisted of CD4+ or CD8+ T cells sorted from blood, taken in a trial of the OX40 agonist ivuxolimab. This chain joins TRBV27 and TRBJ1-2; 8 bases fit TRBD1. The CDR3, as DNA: TGTGCCAGCAAAGGGACAGGATTGTATGGCTACACCTTC. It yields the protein CASKGTGLYGYTF.